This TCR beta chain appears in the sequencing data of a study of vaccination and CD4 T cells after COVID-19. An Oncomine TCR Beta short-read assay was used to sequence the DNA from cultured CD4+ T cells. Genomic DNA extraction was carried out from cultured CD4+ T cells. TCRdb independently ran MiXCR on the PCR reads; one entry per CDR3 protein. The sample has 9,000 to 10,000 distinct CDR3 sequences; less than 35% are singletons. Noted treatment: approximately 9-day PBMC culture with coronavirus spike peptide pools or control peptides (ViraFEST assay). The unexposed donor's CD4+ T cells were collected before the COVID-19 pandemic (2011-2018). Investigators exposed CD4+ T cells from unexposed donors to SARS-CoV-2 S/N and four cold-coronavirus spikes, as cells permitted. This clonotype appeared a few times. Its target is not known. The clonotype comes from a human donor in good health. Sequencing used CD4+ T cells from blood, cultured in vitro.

The CDR3 DNA follows: TGTGCCAGCAGTGCCCCGGGGGGAGGAGGCTACACCTTC. Encoded protein: CASSAPGGGGYTF. The chain couples TRBV25-1 to TRBJ1-2; D possibly corresponds to TRBD1 (5 bases). V was shortened by 4 bases and J by 8 bases, with 14 bases between the two germline ends. CDR1 is MGHDK, CDR2 SYGVNS, per germline. The CDR3 runs 13 residues.